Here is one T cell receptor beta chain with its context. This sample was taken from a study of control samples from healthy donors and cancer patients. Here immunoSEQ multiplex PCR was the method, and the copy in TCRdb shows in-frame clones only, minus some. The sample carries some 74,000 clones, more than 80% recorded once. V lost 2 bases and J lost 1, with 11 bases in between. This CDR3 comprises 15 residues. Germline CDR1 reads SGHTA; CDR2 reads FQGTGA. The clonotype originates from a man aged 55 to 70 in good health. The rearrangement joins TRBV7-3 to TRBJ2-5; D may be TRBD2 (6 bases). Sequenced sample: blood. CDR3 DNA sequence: TGTGCCAGCAGCTTATATGGGGGGACCCAAGAGACCCAGTACTTC. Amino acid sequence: CASSLYGGTQETQYF.